One TCR beta chain is described in this entry. Its antigen is still unknown. Base quality data are lacking; no much larger clone is found one base away. Donors were healthy HIV-negative adults with no recently reported acute infections or vaccinations. Every donor was a Caucasian adult residing in Nashville, Tennessee, USA. Magnetic negative selection was used to enrich CD4+ T cells, after which naive cells were positively selected on CD45RA and the negative fraction became the memory subset. Blood was collected by leukapheresis, and PBMCs were isolated by Ficoll-Histopaque density gradient centrifugation and then cryopreserved in liquid nitrogen vapor phase. Purity and quantity of every magnetically sorted T cell population were checked by analytical flow cytometry. Genomic DNA was isolated from each sorted fraction and quantified by UV absorbance on a Nanodrop 2000c. Using the deep immunoSEQ assay, multiplex PCR amplified TCR CDR3 regions from genomic DNA. Genomic DNA extracted from each cell subset was distributed evenly over all wells of several immunoSEQ 96-well plates, and each plate served as one replicate. For sorted subsets, each replicate PCR was loaded with 200 ng genomic DNA, equivalent to approximately 27,000 T cell genomes. The purified libraries were quantified using a Qubit 3.0 fluorometer, sized with a Bioanalyzer 2100, and then quantified again using the KAPA Library Quantification kit. A separate single-read 150-cycle Illumina NextSeq 550 flow cell was used to sequence each immunoSEQ 96-well plate. Turning to the authors' computational methods: Because the immunoSEQ output included only junctional sequences and no quality scores, the filtering could not be the same as the filtering used for full-length reads. Sequences were annotated with PyIR, a Python wrapper for IgBLAST v1.9, using IMGT germline references to assign V/J genes and CDR3. Any read was removed if the V/J assignment was weak (E-value above 1e-6), the CDR3 was missing, or the read contained stop codons, out-of-frame junctions, or ambiguous translated residues. V3J clonotypes were defined as sequences sharing the same inferred V gene, J gene, and CDR3 amino acid sequence. The percentage overlap between two repertoires was calculated by dividing the number of shared unique clonotypes by the size of the smaller repertoire. Richness of each repertoire was evaluated using RTK rarefaction, the Chao1 estimator, and Recon v2.1 estimates of unobserved clonotypes. Generation probabilities for all TCRbeta clonotypes obtained by the gDNA method from several donors were computed using OLGA. In TCRdb, the immuneACCESS table is reduced to in-frame sequences with V and J assigned. These tables do not hold every clone; where another copy was compared, an unresolved V gene accounts for under half, and the others remain unexplained. Clone size and V and J calls were adopted from that table, with D and trimming inferred from the DNA. For this sample there are about a million clones; roughly 80% appear just once. About 0.94% of the sample is in the top ten clones.

From the germline V gene, CDR1 is LGHNA and CDR2 is YSLEER. The CDR3 numbers 16 residues from cysteine through phenylalanine. Of all the DNA, just the CDR3 is kept, 48 bases in frame from base 1. V loses 0 bases of germline sequence and J loses 6 bases, and the interval between the two ends is 15 bases. This specimen comes from a study of shared clonotypes between healthy human individuals (dated by TCRdb to 2018 to 2021). Broadly, across the study: The cohort comprised a couple of women and a few men aged 18 to 49 years. Different laboratories and diverse techniques were used to prepare libraries and sequence TCR repertoires, to increase sequencing depth and limit assay-specific biases. To estimate repertoire size and how much clonotype sharing occurs between individuals, the study deeply sequenced the blood TCR repertoires of five or six healthy adults. Between about 0.94 and 10 billion PBMCs per donor were obtained by leukapheresis. For each donor, three plates each were used for CD4 naive and CD4 memory, two plates were used for CD8 naive, and one plate was used for CD8 memory.

What the research found in general, with its limitations: Higher generation probabilities were observed for clonotypes shared by all four sorted-subset donors than for non-shared clonotypes. Even with the large sequencing depth, rarefaction of the sorted-subset datasets indicated that sequencing was incomplete. Naive subsets generally had larger estimated clonotype richness than memory subsets. When a few donors were compared, the shared fraction of clonotypes was approximately 5% for naive CD4, 3% to 4% for naive CD8, 2% to 2.5% for memory CD4, and 0.35% to 0.5% for memory CD8. Because the study included a small number of donors, the genetic and exposure-history diversity represented was limited. Pairwise subsampling indicated that sequencing depth was expected to affect the degree of clonotype sharing among donors. Sampling was restricted to blood, and TCR repertoires in tissues likely differ from the TCR repertoires found in blood.

The sample was memory CD4+ T cells from PBMCs. The cell subset or site label, read with the paper, signifies: CD45RA-negative fraction. This TCR was sampled from a man between 18 and 35 years old in good health. Some clones in this sample may be carry-over from other donors' samples. The rearranged chain carries TRBV4-3 and TRBJ2-1, with no confidently assigned D gene. The DNA sequence is TGCGCCAGCAGCCAAGATTTGTCGCTCAACGGCAATGAGCAGTTCTTC. It specifies CASSQDLSLNGNEQFF.